The 26 T cell receptor beta chains in this list originate from one sample, sequenced in a study of blood T cell repertoires in COVID-19. Assay used: immunoSEQ multiplex PCR; TCRdb lists only in-frame clones, some missing. The table lists around 100,000 clones, roughly 80% of them singletons. Sequencing was performed on peripheral blood. The source of these receptors is a man between 65 and 79 years old with active or convalescent COVID-19.

The chain recombines TRBV2 with TRBJ1-1, with D maybe TRBD1 (5 bases). The CDR3 spans 13 residues. Germline CDR1 reads SNHLY; CDR2 reads FYNNEI. Trimming cost V 5 bases and J 1 base, with 8 bases left between them. CDR3 amino acids: CASSTDRNTEAFF. In nucleotides, the CDR3 is TGTGCCAGCAGTACCGACAGGAACACTGAAGCTTTCTTT.

The chain recombines TRBV3-1 (or the pseudogene TRBV3-2) with TRBJ1-6; unclear D gene. V lost 3 bases and J 8 bases, leaving 20 bases between the germline ends. The germline CDR1 and CDR2 sequences are LGHDT and YNNKEL (reference sequence). The CDR3 totals 17 residues. CDR3 nucleotide sequence: TGTGCCAGCAGCCAGGGAGCTAGTGGGGTTCCCGATTCACCCCTCCACTTT. As protein: CASSQGASGVPDSPLHF.

A single count supports this clone. The gene calls are TRBV18 and TRBJ1-6, with D possibly matching TRBD1 (5 bases). Germline CDR1 is KGHSH and CDR2 is LQKENI. There are 15 residues in the CDR3. V lost 2 bases and J lost 10, with 15 bases in between. The CDR3 here is CASSPSMQGASPLHF. CDR3 in DNA: TGTGCCAGCTCACCATCTATGCAGGGTGCATCACCCCTCCACTTT.

The count of this clone is one. The V and J genes are TRBV7-2 and TRBJ2-5; 7 nucleotides agree with TRBD2. The CDR3 loop spans 15 amino acids. Germline V gene data show CDR1 as SGHTA and CDR2 as FQGNSA. Losses at the gene ends were 1 base for V and 4 bases for J; bases not matched to a gene: 6. The CDR3 sequence: CASSLGAWEGETQYF. Written as DNA, the CDR3 is TGTGCCAGCAGCTTAGGGGCTTGGGAGGGAGAGACCCAGTACTTC.

The genes are TRBV6-5 and TRBJ2-7; TRBD2 aligns across 11 bases. Germline V lookup: CDR1 MNHEY, CDR2 SVGAGI. CDR3 size: 14 residues. With V trimmed by 7 bases and J by 3 bases, 5 bases remained unmatched. The CDR3 loop is CASTSGGLIYEQYF. For the CDR3, the DNA is TGTGCCAGCACTAGCGGGGGGCTTATCTACGAGCAGTACTTC.

This chain links TRBV7-6 with TRBJ1-6; D not certain. The germline gives CDR1 SGHVS, CDR2 FNYEAQ. V was pared by 1 base and J by 6 bases, with 7 bases between. This CDR3 has 14 residues. The CDR3: CASSLGSGNSPLHF. The CDR3 DNA reads as TGTGCCAGCAGCTTAGGCAGTGGTAATTCACCCCTCCACTTT.

This chain connects TRBV2 to TRBJ2-3; perhaps TRBD2 as D (5 bases). The V end was cut by 2 bases, the J end by 4 bases, with 13 bases between. CDR1 and CDR2 (germline): SNHLY, FYNNEI. The CDR3 sequence is 15 residues long. CDR3 nucleotide sequence: TGTGCCAGCAGTGAAAGGAGATGGGGAGCAGATACGCAGTATTTT. Encoded protein: CASSERRWGADTQYF.

The V gene is TRBV4-3, the J gene TRBJ1-1; D ambiguous. The CDR3 is made up of 15 amino acids. Germline values: CDR1 LGHNA, CDR2 YSLEER. The ends were cut back, 0 bases at V and 1 base at J, with 9 bases in the middle. CDR3 DNA: TGCGCCAGCAGCCAAGATCTTAGAAGGAACACTGAAGCTTTCTTT. Translating it yields CASSQDLRRNTEAFF.

The chain is built from TRBV12-3 or TRBV12-4 and TRBJ1-3; D remains unclear. Trimming stripped 2 bases from V and 3 bases from J, with 5 bases between. The CDR3 spans 13 residues. CDR3 residues: CASSLLFGNTIYF. CDR3 nucleotide sequence: TGTGCCAGCAGTTTACTCTTTGGAAACACCATATATTTT.

V is TRBV24-1 and J is TRBJ2-5, with D tentatively TRBD2 (7 bases). The CDR3 has 13 residues. V lost 2 bases and J 5 bases, leaving 8 bases between the germline ends. Germline V gene data show CDR1 as KGHDR and CDR2 as SFDVKD. The chain's CDR3 is CATSDWGGETQYF. Here the CDR3 DNA reads TGTGCCACCAGTGATTGGGGGGGCGAGACCCAGTACTTC.

This clone was observed a single time. The V call is TRBV19, the J call TRBJ1-2; 12 nucleotides match TRBD1. J gave up 2 bases and V 5 bases, and 9 bases lay outside the gene matches. There are 17 residues in the CDR3. Germline assignment: CDR1 LNHDA and CDR2 SQIVND (reference sequence). This CDR3 is CASSGPGTGGGNYGYTF. As DNA, the CDR3 is TGTGCCAGTAGTGGTCCCGGGACAGGGGGCGGAAACTATGGCTACACCTTC.

V usage is TRBV5-1 and J usage is TRBJ1-6; 7 nucleotides agree with TRBD1. Germline-derived CDR1 and CDR2 are SGHRS and YFSETQ. The CDR3 spans 15 residues. The ends lost 7 bases at V and 10 bases at J; junction bases unmatched: 14. CDR3: CASSPKGQGGSPLHF. DNA of the CDR3: TGCGCCAGCTCACCCAAAGGGCAGGGGGGATCACCCCTCCACTTT.

The chain carries TRBV5-1 and TRBJ1-6, with D tentatively TRBD1 (5 bases). The CDR3 spans 15 residues. CDR1 is SGHRS, CDR2 YFSETQ, per germline. V lost 1 base and J lost 5, with 10 bases in between. CDR3 protein: CASSLMGGNNSPLHF. As DNA, the CDR3 is TGCGCCAGCAGCTTGATGGGGGGGAATAATTCACCCCTCCACTTT.

This sequence joins TRBV23-1 and TRBJ1-1; perhaps TRBD1 as D (5 bases). TRBV23-1 is known as an ORF, though its function is uncertain. V was shortened by 0 bases and J by 1 base, with 6 bases between the two germline ends. There are 14 residues in the CDR3. CDR3 amino acids: CASSQSGQNTEAFF. For the CDR3, the DNA is TGCGCCAGCAGTCAATCAGGACAGAACACTGAAGCTTTCTTT.

The V gene is TRBV2, the J gene TRBJ1-2, with D possibly being TRBD1 (5 bases). The CDR3 has 16 residues. V shed 6 bases and J shed 0 bases, with 17 bases lying between them. The germline V gene encodes CDR1 SNHLY and CDR2 FYNNEI. CDR3 sequence (DNA): TGTGCCAGCAGCCAGGACACCTTGATTACTAACTATGGCTACACCTTC. Protein sequence: CASSQDTLITNYGYTF.

The V and J genes are TRBV18 and TRBJ1-5; the D is unclear. V was cut by 1 base and J by 6 bases, with 7 bases left in between. Germline V gives CDR1 KGHSH, CDR2 LQKENI. This CDR3 is built from 13 residues. CDR3 sequence: CASSPRGPQPQHF. The CDR3 DNA reads as TGTGCCAGCTCACCACGAGGCCCTCAGCCCCAGCATTTT.

The rearrangement joins TRBV4-1 to TRBJ1-5, with D perhaps TRBD1 (6 bases). The germline V gene encodes CDR1 MGHRA and CDR2 YSYEKL. Trimming took 0 bases from V and 7 from J, leaving 13 bases between them. The CDR3 runs 15 residues. CDR3: CASSQDEGGRQPQHF. CDR3 DNA sequence: TGCGCCAGCAGCCAAGATGAGGGGGGGAGGCAGCCCCAGCATTTT.

This chain links TRBV4-1 with TRBJ1-2, with 8 bases matching TRBD1. J was trimmed by 8 bases and V by 3 bases; bases with no gene match: 11. This CDR3 is built from 15 residues. Germline-derived CDR1 and CDR2 are MGHRA and YSYEKL. As DNA, the CDR3 is TGCGCCAGCAGCCACCTCCTACAGGGGGTCAACGGCTACACCTTC. Protein: CASSHLLQGVNGYTF.

The chain employs TRBV19 and TRBJ2-7; the D gene is possibly TRBD2 (5 bases). Germline V gives CDR1 LNHDA, CDR2 SQIVND (reference sequence). V lost 2 bases to trimming and J lost 3 bases, with 11 bases between them. The CDR3 runs 14 residues. The CDR3 DNA sequence: TGTGCCAGTAGTATAATGGACGGGGACTACGAGCAGTACTTC. This encodes CASSIMDGDYEQYF. Full variable domain (rest looked up from reference TRBV19 and TRBJ2-7): DGGITQSPKYLFRKEGQNVTLSCEQNLNHDAMYWYRQDPGQGLRLIYYSQIVNDFQKGDIAEGYSVSREKKESFPLTVTSAQKNPTAFYLCASSIMDGDYEQYFGPGTRLTVT.

The gene calls are TRBV9 and TRBJ1-6, with D unclear. The CDR3 runs 15 residues. Trimming took off 0 bases at V and 0 bases at J, with 4 bases between the two ends. Germline values: CDR1 SGDLS, CDR2 YYNGEE. CDR3 sequence: CASSVGASYNSPLHF. DNA of the CDR3: TGTGCCAGCAGCGTAGGCGCCTCCTATAATTCACCCCTCCACTTT.

The chain couples TRBV27 to TRBJ2-1; TRBD2 might be the D (5 bases). The germline CDR1 and CDR2 sequences are MNHEY and SMNVEV (reference sequence). Trimming left V 6 bases short and J 0 bases short, with 18 bases between. The CDR3 is 17 amino acids. For the CDR3, the DNA is TGTGCCAGCAGCCCGCGGAGTGGGAGCGTCTCCTACAATGAGCAGTTCTTC. Its protein product is CASSPRSGSVSYNEQFF.

This clone was counted a single time. The rearrangement links TRBV24-1 to TRBJ1-1; no definite D call. The CDR3 is made up of 13 amino acids. Trimming removed 5 bases from V and 6 bases from J, with 12 bases in between. Germline V gives CDR1 KGHDR, CDR2 SFDVKD. CDR3 DNA sequence: TGTGCCACCAGTGCCCTGGACTTTTCTGAAGCTTTCTTT. It translates to CATSALDFSEAFF.

The genes are TRBV9 and TRBJ2-3; D is unresolved. The length of the CDR3 is 17 residues. Trimming took 2 bases from V and 1 from J, leaving 17 bases between them. Germline lookup yields CDR1 SGDLS and CDR2 YYNGEE. The CDR3 protein is CASSVIGSNMGTDTQYF. The CDR3 nucleotides read TGTGCCAGCAGCGTTATCGGGTCAAACATGGGCACAGATACGCAGTATTTT.

The chain carries TRBV5-6 and TRBJ2-1; 10 nucleotides agree with TRBD1. CDR3 size: 15 residues. Trimming took 4 bases from V and 3 from J; bases not matched to a gene: 4. From germline, CDR1 is SGHDT and CDR2 YYEEEE. The CDR3 spells CASSPGQGGYNEQFF. The CDR3 region has the DNA TGTGCCAGCAGCCCCGGACAGGGGGGCTACAATGAGCAGTTCTTC. The full variable domain, in which reference TRBV5-6 and TRBJ2-1 provide the parts outside the CDR3, is DAGVTQSPTHLIKTRGQQVTLRCSPKSGHDTVSWYQQALGQGPQFIFQYYEEEERQRGNFPDRFSGHQFPNYSSELNVNALLLGDSALYLCASSPGQGGYNEQFFGPGTRLTVL.

This clone was seen a handful of times. The chain links TRBV4-3 to TRBJ2-3, with 8 bases identical to TRBD2. Germline V gives CDR1 LGHNA, CDR2 YSLEER. The CDR3 length is 16 residues. J lost 4 bases, V lost 0 bases, and 6 bases had no gene match. CDR3 DNA sequence: TGCGCCAGCAGCCAAGATGGAGGACTAGCAGCAGATACGCAGTATTTT. It translates to CASSQDGGLAADTQYF.

The CDR3 region is CASSTGQVNSPLHF. DNA of the CDR3: TGTGCCAGCAGCACCGGACAGGTTAATTCACCCCTCCACTTT. The V call is TRBV7-2, the J call TRBJ1-6; TRBD1 aligns across 7 bases. V shed 5 bases, J shed 6 bases, and the junction held 4 bases outside the gene matches. Germline-derived CDR1 and CDR2 are SGHTA and FQGNSA. CDR3 size: 14 residues.